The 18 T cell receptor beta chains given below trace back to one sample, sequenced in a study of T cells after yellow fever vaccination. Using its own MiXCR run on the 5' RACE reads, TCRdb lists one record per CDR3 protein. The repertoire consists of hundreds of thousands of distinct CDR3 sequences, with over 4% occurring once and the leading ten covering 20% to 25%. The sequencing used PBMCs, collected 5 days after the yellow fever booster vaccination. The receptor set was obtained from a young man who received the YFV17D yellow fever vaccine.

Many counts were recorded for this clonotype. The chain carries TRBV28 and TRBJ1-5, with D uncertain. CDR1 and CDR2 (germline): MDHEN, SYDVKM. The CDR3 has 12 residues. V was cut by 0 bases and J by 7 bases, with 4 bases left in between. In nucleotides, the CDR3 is TGTGCCAGCAGTTTATGGGGGCAGCCCCAGCATTTT. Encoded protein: CASSLWGQPQHF.

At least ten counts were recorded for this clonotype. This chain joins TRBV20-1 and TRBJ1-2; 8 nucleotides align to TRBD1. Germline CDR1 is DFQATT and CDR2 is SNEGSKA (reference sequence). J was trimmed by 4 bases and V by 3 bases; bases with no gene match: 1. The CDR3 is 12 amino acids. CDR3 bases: TGCAGTGCTAGTGACAGGGGCTATGGCTACACCTTC. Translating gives CSASDRGYGYTF.

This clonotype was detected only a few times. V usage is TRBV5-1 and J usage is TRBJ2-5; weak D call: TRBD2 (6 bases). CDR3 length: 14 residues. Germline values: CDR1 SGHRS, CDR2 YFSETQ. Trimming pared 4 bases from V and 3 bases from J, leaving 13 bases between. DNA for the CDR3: TGCGCCAGCAGCGCGGGACCCCCTAAAGAGACCCAGTACTTC. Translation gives CASSAGPPKETQYF.

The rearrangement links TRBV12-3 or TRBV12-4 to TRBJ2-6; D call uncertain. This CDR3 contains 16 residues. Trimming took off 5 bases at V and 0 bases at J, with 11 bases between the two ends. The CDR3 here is CASSRAAYSGANVLTF. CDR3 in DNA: TGTGCCAGCAGTCGGGCAGCCTACTCTGGGGCCAACGTCCTGACTTTC.

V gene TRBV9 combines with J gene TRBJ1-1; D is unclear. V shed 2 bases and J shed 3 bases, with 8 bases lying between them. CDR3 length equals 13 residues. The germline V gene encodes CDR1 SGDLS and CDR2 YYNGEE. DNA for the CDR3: TGTGCCAGCAGCGTCCTCCGGGACACTGAAGCTTTCTTT. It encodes CASSVLRDTEAFF.

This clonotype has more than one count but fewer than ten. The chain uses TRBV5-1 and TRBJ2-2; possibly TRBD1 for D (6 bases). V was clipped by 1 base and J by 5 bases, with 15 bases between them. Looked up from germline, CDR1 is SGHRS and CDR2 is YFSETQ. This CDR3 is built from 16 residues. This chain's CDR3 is CASSLQFQTGTGELFF. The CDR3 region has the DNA TGCGCCAGCAGCTTGCAGTTTCAAACAGGGACCGGGGAGCTGTTTTTT.

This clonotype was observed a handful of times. CDR3 DNA: TGTGCCAGCAGCTTAGGGACTCTGAGGAGAGATACGCAGTATTTT. Amino acids: CASSLGTLRRDTQYF. The genes are TRBV7-2 and TRBJ2-3, with D possibly TRBD2 on 5 matching bases. V lost 1 base and J 5 bases, leaving 13 bases between the germline ends. The CDR3 spans 15 residues. Germline loops: CDR1 SGHTA, CDR2 FQGNSA.

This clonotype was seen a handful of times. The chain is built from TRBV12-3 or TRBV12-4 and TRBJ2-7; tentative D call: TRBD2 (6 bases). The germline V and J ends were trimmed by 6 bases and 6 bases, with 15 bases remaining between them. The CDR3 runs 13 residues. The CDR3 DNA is TGTGCCAGCAGCTCCAGTGGAGGGTCCGAGCAGTACGTC. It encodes CASSSSGGSEQYV.

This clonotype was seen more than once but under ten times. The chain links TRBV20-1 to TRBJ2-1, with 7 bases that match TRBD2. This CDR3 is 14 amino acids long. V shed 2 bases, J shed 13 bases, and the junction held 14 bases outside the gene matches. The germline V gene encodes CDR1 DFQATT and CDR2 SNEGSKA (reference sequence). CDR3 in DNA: TGCAGTGCTAGAAGCCGATCCCGGGGGGTGAGACAGTTCTTC. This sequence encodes CSARSRSRGVRQFF.

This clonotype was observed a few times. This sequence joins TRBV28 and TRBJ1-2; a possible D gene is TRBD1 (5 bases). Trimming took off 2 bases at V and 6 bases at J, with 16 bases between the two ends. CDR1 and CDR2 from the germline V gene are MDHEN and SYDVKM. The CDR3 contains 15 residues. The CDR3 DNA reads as TGTGCCAGCAGTTTAGCTCTTGGAGGGGAGGATGGCTACACCTTC. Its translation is CASSLALGGEDGYTF.

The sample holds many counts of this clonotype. CDR3 protein: CASSKLGQQETQYF. CDR3 coding DNA: TGTGCCAGCAGCAAGTTGGGACAGCAAGAGACCCAGTACTTC. The chain is built from TRBV5-5 and TRBJ2-5, with 7 nucleotides matching TRBD1. This CDR3 spans 14 amino acids. In germline, CDR1 is SGHKS, CDR2 YYEKEE (reference sequence). With 4 bases clipped from V and 2 bases from J, the junction kept 5 bases outside the gene matches.

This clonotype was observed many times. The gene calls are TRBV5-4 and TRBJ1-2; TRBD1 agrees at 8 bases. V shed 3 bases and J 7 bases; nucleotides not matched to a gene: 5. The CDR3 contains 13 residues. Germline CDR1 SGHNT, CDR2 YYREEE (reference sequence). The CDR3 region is CASSSTGVFGYTF. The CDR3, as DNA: TGTGCCAGCAGCTCGACAGGGGTTTTTGGCTACACCTTC.

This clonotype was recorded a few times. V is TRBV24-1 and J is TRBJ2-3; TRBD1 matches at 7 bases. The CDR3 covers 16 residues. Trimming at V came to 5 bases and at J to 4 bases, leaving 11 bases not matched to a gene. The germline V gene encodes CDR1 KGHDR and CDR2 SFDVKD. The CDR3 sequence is CATSVTGTDNSDTQYF. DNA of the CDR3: TGTGCCACCAGTGTTACAGGGACAGATAATTCAGATACGCAGTATTTT.

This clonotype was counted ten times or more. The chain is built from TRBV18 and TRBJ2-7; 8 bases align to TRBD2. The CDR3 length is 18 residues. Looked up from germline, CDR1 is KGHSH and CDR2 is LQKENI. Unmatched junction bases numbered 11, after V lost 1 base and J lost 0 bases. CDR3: CASSPLPGGTRSSYEQYF. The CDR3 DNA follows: TGTGCCAGCTCACCACTTCCGGGAGGGACAAGAAGCTCCTACGAGCAGTACTTC.

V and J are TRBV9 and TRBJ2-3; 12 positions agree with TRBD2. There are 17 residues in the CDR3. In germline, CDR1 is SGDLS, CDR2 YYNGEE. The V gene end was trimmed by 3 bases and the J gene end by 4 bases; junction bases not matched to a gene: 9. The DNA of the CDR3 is TGTGCCAGCAGCGGACTGACTAGCGGGGGTTTAGCAGATACGCAGTATTTT. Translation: CASSGLTSGGLADTQYF. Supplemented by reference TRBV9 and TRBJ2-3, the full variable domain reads DSGVTQTPKHLITATGQRVTLRCSPRSGDLSVYWYQQSLDQGLQFLIQYYNGEERAKGNILERFSAQQFPDLHSELNLSSLELGDSALYFCASSGLTSGGLADTQYFGPGTRLTVL.

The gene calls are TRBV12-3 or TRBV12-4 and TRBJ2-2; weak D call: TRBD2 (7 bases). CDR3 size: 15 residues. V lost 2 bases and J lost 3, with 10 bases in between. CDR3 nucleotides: TGTGCCAGCAGTTTATTCGGGGGGCACACCGGGGAGCTGTTTTTT. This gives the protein CASSLFGGHTGELFF.

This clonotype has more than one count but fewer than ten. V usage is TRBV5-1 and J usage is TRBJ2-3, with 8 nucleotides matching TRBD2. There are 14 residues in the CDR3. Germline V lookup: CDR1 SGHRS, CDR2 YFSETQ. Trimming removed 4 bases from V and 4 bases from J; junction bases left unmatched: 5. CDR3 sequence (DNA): TGCGCCAGCAGCCCCGGGCGGGGGGCAGATACGCAGTATTTT. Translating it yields CASSPGRGADTQYF.

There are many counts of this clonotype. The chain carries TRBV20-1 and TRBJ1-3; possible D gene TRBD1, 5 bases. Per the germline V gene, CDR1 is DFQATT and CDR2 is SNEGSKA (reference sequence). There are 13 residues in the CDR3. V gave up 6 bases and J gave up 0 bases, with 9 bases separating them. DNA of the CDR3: TGCAGTGCCTGGGGGAGCTCTGGAAACACCATATATTTT. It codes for CSAWGSSGNTIYF.